This T cell receptor beta chain was recorded in a study of a mutant IDH1 vaccine in newly diagnosed glioma. About the study: With temozolomide cycles, or 4-6 weeks after radiotherapy alone, vaccination was started. Previous care, which was radiotherapy, temozolomide, or both, most often involved both. Overall study results and limits: Detectable vaccine-induced immune responses arose in approximately 93% of patients. Top peripheral T cell clonotype shifts appeared unrelated to pseudoprogression.

The protocol was immunoSEQ multiplex PCR, while the TCRdb copy is restricted to in-frame clones and leaves out a portion. Of around 46,000 clones in the sample, around 80% were seen once. Time point reported: week 5, during vaccination. Alongside topical imiquimod, each dose of vaccine comprised 300 ug of mutant IDH1 20-mer peptide. A remark on this clone: Antigen specificity is unknown.

The CDR3 runs to 14 residues. Trimming removed 1 base from V and 6 bases from J, with 9 bases in between. Germline V CDR1 and CDR2: MNHNS, SASEGT. The V gene is TRBV6-1, the J gene TRBJ2-2; no clear D. Sequencing used PBMCs, obtained from a glioma patient whose treatment included an IDH1 peptide vaccine. This receptor was obtained from a man aged 45-65 years with glioma. Here the CDR3 DNA reads TGTGCCAGCAGTGAAGGAAGTTCGGCCGGGGAGCTGTTTTTT. Its protein product is CASSEGSSAGELFF.